This T cell receptor (beta chain) came from a study of cytomegalovirus exposure and HLA in healthy donors. Study conclusions and caveats: Later on, analysis showed that most CMV-associated TCR beta chains appeared to be HLA-restricted. According to an earlier analysis, most TCR beta V segments yielded productive rearrangements about 90% or about 30% of the time. The study reported that TCR beta sequences accurately predicted HLA-A and HLA-B alleles in most subjects. A later analysis linked a missense variant in DCLRE1C to the trimming of TCR beta V and J genes.

PCR was performed using 60 Vbeta and 13 Jbeta primers. Using immunoSEQ multiplex PCR, the repertoire was profiled, and TCRdb retains in-frame clones only, with some absent. The data show under 200,000 clones, roughly 80% seen once. The ends were cut back, 2 bases at V and 2 bases at J, with 11 bases in the middle. This CDR3 comprises 15 residues. Germline V gene lookup returns CDR1 SGHTA and CDR2 FQGTGA. Concerning this clone itself: The antigen is undetermined.

The clonotype was recovered from a man in his thirties or forties in good health and CMV-seronegative. Sequencing used PBMCs. V is TRBV7-3 and J is TRBJ2-3, with D hard to call. The DNA of the CDR3 is TGTGCCAGCAGCTTATCGTCTGTGTACACAGATACGCAGTATTTT. It is translated as CASSLSSVYTDTQYF.